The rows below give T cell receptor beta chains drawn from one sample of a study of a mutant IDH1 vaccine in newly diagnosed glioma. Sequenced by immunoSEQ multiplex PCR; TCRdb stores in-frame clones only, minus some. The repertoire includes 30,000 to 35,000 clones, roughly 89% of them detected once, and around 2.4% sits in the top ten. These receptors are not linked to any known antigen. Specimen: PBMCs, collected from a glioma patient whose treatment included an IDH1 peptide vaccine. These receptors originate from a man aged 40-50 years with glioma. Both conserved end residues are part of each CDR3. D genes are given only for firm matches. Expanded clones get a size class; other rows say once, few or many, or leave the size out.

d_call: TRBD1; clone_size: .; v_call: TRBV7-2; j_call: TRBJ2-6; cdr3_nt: TGTGCCAGCAGCTCACAGGGGACCGGGGCCAACGTCCTGACTTTC; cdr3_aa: CASSSQGTGANVLTF
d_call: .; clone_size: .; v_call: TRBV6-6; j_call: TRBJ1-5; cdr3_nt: TGTGCCAGCCAAGTTACCGGGACACCGAATCAGCCCCAGCATTTT; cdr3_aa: CASQVTGTPNQPQHF
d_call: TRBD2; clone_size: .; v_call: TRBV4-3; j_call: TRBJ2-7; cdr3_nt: TGCGCCAGCAGCCAAGGATTTAGCGGGAGAAGGAACGAGCAGTACTTC; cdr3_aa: CASSQGFSGRRNEQYF
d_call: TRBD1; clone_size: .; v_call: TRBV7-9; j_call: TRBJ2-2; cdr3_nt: TGTGCCAGCAGCCTCGGACAGGGGGCAGGCGGGGAGCTGTTTTTT; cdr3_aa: CASSLGQGAGGELFF
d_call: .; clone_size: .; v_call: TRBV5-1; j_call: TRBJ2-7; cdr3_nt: TGCGCCAGCAGCTTGGCTGGTCAGACCGAGCAGTACTTC; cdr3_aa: CASSLAGQTEQYF
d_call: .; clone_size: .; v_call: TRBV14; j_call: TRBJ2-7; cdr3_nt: TGTGCCAGCAGCCAAGTGGTCTCCCTCGAGCAGTACTTC; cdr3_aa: CASSQVVSLEQYF
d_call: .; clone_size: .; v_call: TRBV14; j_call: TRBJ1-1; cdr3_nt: TGTGCCAGCAGCCAAGGAAGGTCGGGGAACACTGAAGCTTTCTTT; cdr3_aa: CASSQGRSGNTEAFF
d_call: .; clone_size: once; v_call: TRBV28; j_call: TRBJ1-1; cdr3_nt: TGTGCCAGCAGCCCCCGATTAAACACAGTGAAGGGTGTTGAAGCTTTCTTT; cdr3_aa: CASSPRLNTVKGVEAFF
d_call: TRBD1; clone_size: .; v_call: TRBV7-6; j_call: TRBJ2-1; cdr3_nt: TGTGCCAGCAGCCCTCGCTACAGGGGCCTCCGAGCCTACAATGAGCAGTTCTTC; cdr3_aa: CASSPRYRGLRAYNEQFF
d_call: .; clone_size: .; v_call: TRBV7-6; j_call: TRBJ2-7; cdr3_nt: TGTGCCAGCAGTCGAGGGACGGCCTACGAGCAGTACTTC; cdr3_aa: CASSRGTAYEQYF
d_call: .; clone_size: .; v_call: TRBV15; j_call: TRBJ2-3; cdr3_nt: TGTGCCACCAGCAGAGCCTTCGGCACAGATACGCAGTATTTT; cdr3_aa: CATSRAFGTDTQYF
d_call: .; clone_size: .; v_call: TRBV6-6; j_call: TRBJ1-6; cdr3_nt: TGTGCCAGCAGTTACCAGGACACTTATAATTCACCCCTCCACTTT; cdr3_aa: CASSYQDTYNSPLHF
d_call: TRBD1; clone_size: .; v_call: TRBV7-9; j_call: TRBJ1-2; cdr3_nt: TGTGCCAGCAGCCCAGGGGGACAGGACTATGGCTACACCTTC; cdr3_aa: CASSPGGQDYGYTF
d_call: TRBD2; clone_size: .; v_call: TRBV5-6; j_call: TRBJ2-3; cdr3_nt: TGTGCCAGCAGCTTGAAGCGGGACCTCACAGATACGCAGTATTTT; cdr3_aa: CASSLKRDLTDTQYF
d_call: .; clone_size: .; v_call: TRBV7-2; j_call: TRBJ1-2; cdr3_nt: TGTGCCAGCAGCTTAGAGAGGGGAATCGATGGCTACACCTTC; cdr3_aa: CASSLERGIDGYTF
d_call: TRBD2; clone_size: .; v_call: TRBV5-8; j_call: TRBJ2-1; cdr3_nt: TGTGCCAGCAGCCTGGGACTAGCGGGAGGTCTTTTCTACAATGAGCAGTTCTTC; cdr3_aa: CASSLGLAGGLFYNEQFF
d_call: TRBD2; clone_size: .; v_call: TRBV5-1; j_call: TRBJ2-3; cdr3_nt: TGCGCCAGCAGCTTATGGCTCGGACTAGCGGGAGTAGATACGCAGTATTTT; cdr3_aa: CASSLWLGLAGVDTQYF
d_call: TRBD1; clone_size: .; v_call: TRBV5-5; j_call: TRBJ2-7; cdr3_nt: TGTGCCAGCAGCCCGGACAGGGGGGATTACGAGCAGTACTTC; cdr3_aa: CASSPDRGDYEQYF
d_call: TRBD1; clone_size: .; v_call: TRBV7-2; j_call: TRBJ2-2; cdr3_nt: TGTGCCAGCAGCTTAGCGCGGACAGGGGTGGAGTGGAACACCGGGGAGCTGTTTTTT; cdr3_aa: CASSLARTGVEWNTGELFF
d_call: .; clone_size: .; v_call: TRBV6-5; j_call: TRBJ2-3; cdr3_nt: TGTGCCAGCAGTTACAGGAGCACAGATACGCAGTATTTT; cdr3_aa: CASSYRSTDTQYF
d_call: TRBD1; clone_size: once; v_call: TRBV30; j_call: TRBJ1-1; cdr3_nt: TGTGCCTGGACTGGGACAGGGGCCCCGAACACTGAAGCTTTCTTT; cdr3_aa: CAWTGTGAPNTEAFF
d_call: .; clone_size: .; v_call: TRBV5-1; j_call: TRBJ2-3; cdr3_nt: TGCGCCAGCAGCTTGGATGGGACTAGCACAGATACGCAGTATTTT; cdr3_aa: CASSLDGTSTDTQYF
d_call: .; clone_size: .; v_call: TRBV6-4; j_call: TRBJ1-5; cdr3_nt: TGTGCCAGCAGCGGTGGGTCGTCTCTCAATCAGCCCCAGCATTTT; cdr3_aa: CASSGGSSLNQPQHF
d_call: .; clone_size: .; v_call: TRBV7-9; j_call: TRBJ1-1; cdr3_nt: TGTGCCAGCAGCTTAGTATCACAGAAAAACGAAGCTTTCTTT; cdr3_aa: CASSLVSQKNEAFF
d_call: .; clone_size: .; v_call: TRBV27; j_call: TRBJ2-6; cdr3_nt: TGTGCCAGCAGTTTATCGGTAGGGGCGCTCTCTGGGGCCAACGTCCTGACTTTC; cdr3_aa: CASSLSVGALSGANVLTF
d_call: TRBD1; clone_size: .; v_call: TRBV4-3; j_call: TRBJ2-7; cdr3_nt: TGCGCCAGCAGCCAAGGGGGCAGGGGGTCCGGCGAGCAGTACTTC; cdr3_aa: CASSQGGRGSGEQYF
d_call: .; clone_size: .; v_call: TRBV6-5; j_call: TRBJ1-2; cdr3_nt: TGTGCCAGCAGTTGGGGGACGCCCTATGGCTACACCTTC; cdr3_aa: CASSWGTPYGYTF
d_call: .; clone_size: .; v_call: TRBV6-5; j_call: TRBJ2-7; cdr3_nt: TGTGCCAGCAGTTACCGGGACACCTCCTACGAGCAGTACTTC; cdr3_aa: CASSYRDTSYEQYF
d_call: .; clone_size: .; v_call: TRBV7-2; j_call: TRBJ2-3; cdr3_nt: TGTGCCAGCAGCTTGAGCTGGACAGCGAGCACAGATACGCAGTATTTT; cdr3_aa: CASSLSWTASTDTQYF
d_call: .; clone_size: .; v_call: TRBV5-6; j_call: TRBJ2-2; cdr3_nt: TGTGCCAGCAGCCAGCTTGACAGGCGGGGCACCGGGGAGCTGTTTTTT; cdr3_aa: CASSQLDRRGTGELFF
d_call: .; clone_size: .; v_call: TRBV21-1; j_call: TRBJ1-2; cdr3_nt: TGTGCCAGCAGCATAAGTCGGACAGGGGACCCCTATGGCTACACCTTC; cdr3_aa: CASSISRTGDPYGYTF
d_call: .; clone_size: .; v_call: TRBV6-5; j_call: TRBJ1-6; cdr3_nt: TGTGCCAGCAGTTACTCTCCAGGCTCCTATAATTCACCCCTCCACTTT; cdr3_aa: CASSYSPGSYNSPLHF
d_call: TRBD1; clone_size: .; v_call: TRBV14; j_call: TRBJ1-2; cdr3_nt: TGTGCCAGCAGTCGAGGAGGGGGCGATGGCTACACCTTC; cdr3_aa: CASSRGGGDGYTF
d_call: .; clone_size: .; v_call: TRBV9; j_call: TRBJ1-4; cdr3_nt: TGTGCCAGCAGCGTAGGTGGCTTAGGTGAAAAACTGTTTTTT; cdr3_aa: CASSVGGLGEKLFF
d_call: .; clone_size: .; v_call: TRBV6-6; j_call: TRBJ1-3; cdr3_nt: TGTGCCAGCAGTCGCGGGGGCTCTGGAAACACCATATATTTT; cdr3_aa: CASSRGGSGNTIYF
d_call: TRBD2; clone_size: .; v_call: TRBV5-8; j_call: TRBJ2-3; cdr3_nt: TGTGCCAGCAGCTGGCGGGGGAGTTTGACAGATACGCAGTATTTT; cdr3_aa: CASSWRGSLTDTQYF
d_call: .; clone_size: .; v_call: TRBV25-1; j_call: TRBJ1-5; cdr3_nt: TGTGCCAGCAGTGGATTCCCCGAAGGGGGAGGGACCCAGCATTTT; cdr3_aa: CASSGFPEGGGTQHF
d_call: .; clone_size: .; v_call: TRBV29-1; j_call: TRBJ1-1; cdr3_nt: TGCAGCGTTGTCCCCAGGGCGGGGAACACTGAAGCTTTCTTT; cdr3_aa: CSVVPRAGNTEAFF
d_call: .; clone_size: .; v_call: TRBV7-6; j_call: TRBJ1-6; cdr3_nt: TGTGCCAGCAGCTTAGCGCCGATTTCACCCCTCCACTTT; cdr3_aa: CASSLAPISPLHF
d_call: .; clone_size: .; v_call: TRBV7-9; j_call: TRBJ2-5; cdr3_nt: TGTGCCAGCAGTTGGGGGCCAGAGAAAGAGACCCAGTACTTC; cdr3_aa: CASSWGPEKETQYF
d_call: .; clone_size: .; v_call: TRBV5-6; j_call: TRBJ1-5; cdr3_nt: TGTGCCAGCAGCTTGAGGTGGGGGCAGGGCAATCAGCCCCAGCATTTT; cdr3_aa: CASSLRWGQGNQPQHF
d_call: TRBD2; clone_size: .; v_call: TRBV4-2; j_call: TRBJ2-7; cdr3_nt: TGTGCCAGTGCTTGGCGGGAGGAATACGAGCAGTACTTC; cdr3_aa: CASAWREEYEQYF
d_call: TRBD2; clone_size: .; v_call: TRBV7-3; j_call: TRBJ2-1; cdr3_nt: TGTGCCAGCAGCTTTGGACTAGCGGGACTCAATGAGCAGTTCTTC; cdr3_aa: CASSFGLAGLNEQFF
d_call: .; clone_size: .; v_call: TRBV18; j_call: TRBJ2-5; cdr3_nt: TGTGCCAGCTCACCTAATACCTCCCCTGAAGGGGGTTTCCAAGAGACCCAGTACTTC; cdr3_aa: CASSPNTSPEGGFQETQYF
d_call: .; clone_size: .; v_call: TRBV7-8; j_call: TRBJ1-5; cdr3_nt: TGTGCCAGCCCGTCTCAGGGATTCAGCAATCAGCCCCAGCATTTT; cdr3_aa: CASPSQGFSNQPQHF
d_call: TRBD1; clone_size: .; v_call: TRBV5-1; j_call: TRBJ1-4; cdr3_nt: TGCGCCAGCAGCCCGGCTAACTTAGCAGGGGGTGGAGAAAAACTGTTTTTT; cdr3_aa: CASSPANLAGGGEKLFF
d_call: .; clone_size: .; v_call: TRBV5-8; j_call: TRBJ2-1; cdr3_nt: TGTGCCAGCAGCCCCCATTTGGACCGGACCCGAGATGAGCAGTTCTTC; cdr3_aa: CASSPHLDRTRDEQFF
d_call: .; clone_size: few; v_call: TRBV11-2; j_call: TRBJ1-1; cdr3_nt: TGTGCCAGCAGCTTAAAATTCGGGATCGTGGGCACTGAAGCTTTCTTT; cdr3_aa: CASSLKFGIVGTEAFF
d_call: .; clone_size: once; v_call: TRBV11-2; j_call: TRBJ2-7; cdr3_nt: TGTGCCAGCAGCCCAATTAACCGAGGGGGGCGACCCTACGAGCAGTACTTC; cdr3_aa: CASSPINRGGRPYEQYF
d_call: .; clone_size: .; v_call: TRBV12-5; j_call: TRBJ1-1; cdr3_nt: TGTGCTAGTGGTACCGCTGGCACTGAAGCTTTCTTT; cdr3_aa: CASGTAGTEAFF
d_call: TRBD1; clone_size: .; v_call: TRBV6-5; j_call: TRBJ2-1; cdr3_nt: TGTGCCAGCAGCCGGGACAGGGGGCGAAGTGAGCAGTTCTTC; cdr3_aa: CASSRDRGRSEQFF
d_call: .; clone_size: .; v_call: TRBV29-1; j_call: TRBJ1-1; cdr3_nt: TGCAGCGCCGCGGGGGGGATGAACACTGAAGCTTTCTTT; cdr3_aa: CSAAGGMNTEAFF
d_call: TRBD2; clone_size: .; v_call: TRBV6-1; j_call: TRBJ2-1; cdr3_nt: TGTGCCAGCAGTGGCCTAGCGGGGACCACCTACAATGAGCAGTTCTTC; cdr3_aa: CASSGLAGTTYNEQFF